This T cell receptor beta chain was retrieved from a study of shared clonotypes between healthy human individuals. Germline trimming cut 2 bases from V and 9 bases from J; bases unmatched to any gene: 2. Germline assignment: CDR1 MNHEY and CDR2 SVGAGI. The CDR3 loop spans 13 amino acids. Clones were sequenced by immunoSEQ multiplex PCR, and TCRdb holds only the in-frame ones, with some missing. The sample lists about 680,000 clones; about 78% were seen once. This clone was seen at least ten times. Its specificity is unknown. General study findings and limits: Compared with memory subsets, naive subsets generally had larger estimated richness. It was anticipated that sequencing depth would influence how many clonotypes donors shared.

The source material was memory CD4+ T cells sorted from blood. As for subset: CD45RA-negative fraction. The origin of this receptor is a woman in her thirties in good health. The gene calls are TRBV6-5 and TRBJ2-2, with 8 bases matching TRBD1. The CDR3 reads CASSYRTGRELFF. In DNA, the CDR3 is TGTGCCAGCAGTTACCGGACAGGGAGGGAGCTGTTTTTT.